Presented here are 4 T cell receptor beta chains from one specimen sequenced in a study of blood T cell repertoires in COVID-19. The data were produced by immunoSEQ multiplex PCR, yet TCRdb's version contains in-frame clones alone and is incomplete. This sample carries 150,000 to 200,000 clones, approximately 85% of them seen once, and the ten largest clones take more than 8.5%. The source material was PBMCs or T cells enriched from blood (not recorded which). The receptors stem from a woman aged 18-29 years who had recovered from COVID-19.

The chain links TRBV10-2 to TRBJ2-3; possibly TRBD1 for D (5 bases). The CDR3 is 14 residues long. CDR1 is WSHSY, CDR2 SAAADI, per germline. V dropped 9 bases and J dropped 5 bases, with 18 bases sitting between them. The CDR3 here is CASRSGLFIDTQYF. In DNA, the CDR3 is TGCGCCAGTCGATCAGGGTTATTCATAGATACGCAGTATTTT.

This clone was recorded many times. The chain links TRBV2 to TRBJ2-7, with TRBD2 identical over 9 bases. Germline V lookup: CDR1 SNHLY, CDR2 FYNNEI. Unmatched junction bases numbered 11, after V lost 6 bases and J lost 2 bases. The CDR3 sequence is 16 residues long. As DNA, the CDR3 is TGTGCCAGCAGACTTACGGCGCTAGCGGGAACCTACGAGCAGTACTTC. Residues: CASRLTALAGTYEQYF.

The V and J genes are TRBV19 and TRBJ1-1; TRBD1 is a possible D gene (5 bases). The germline CDR1 and CDR2 sequences are LNHDA and SQIVND (reference sequence). The V end was cut by 7 bases, the J end by 5 bases, with 20 bases between. The CDR3 totals 15 residues. CDR3 region: CASNIVTGRYTEAFF. The CDR3 DNA reads as TGTGCCAGTAATATCGTCACAGGCCGATATACTGAAGCTTTCTTT. Complete variable domain (other parts from reference TRBV19 and TRBJ1-1): DGGITQSPKYLFRKEGQNVTLSCEQNLNHDAMYWYRQDPGQGLRLIYYSQIVNDFQKGDIAEGYSVSREKKESFPLTVTSAQKNPTAFYLCASNIVTGRYTEAFFGQGTRLTVV.

The chain combines TRBV30 with TRBJ2-1; the D gene is possibly TRBD2 (6 bases). The germline V and J ends were trimmed by 5 bases and 7 bases, with 21 bases remaining between them. The CDR3 runs to 15 residues. Germline values: CDR1 GTSNPN, CDR2 SVGIG (reference sequence). CDR3 region: CAWGGERGIVNEQFF. The CDR3 bases are TGTGCCTGGGGCGGGGAGCGTGGTATAGTGAATGAGCAGTTCTTC.